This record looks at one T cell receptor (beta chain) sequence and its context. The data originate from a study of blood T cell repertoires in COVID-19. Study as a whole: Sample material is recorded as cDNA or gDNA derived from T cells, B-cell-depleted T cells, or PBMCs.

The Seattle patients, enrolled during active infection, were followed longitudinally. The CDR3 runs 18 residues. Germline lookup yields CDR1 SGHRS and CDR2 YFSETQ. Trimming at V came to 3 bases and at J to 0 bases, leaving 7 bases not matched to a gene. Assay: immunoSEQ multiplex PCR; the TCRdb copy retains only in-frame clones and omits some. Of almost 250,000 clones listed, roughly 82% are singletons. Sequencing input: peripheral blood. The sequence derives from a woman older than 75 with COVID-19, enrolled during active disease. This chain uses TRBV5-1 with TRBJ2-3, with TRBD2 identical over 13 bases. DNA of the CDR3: TGCGCCAGCAGCTCGGGACTAGCGGGGTACTATAGCACAGATACGCAGTATTTT. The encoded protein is CASSSGLAGYYSTDTQYF.